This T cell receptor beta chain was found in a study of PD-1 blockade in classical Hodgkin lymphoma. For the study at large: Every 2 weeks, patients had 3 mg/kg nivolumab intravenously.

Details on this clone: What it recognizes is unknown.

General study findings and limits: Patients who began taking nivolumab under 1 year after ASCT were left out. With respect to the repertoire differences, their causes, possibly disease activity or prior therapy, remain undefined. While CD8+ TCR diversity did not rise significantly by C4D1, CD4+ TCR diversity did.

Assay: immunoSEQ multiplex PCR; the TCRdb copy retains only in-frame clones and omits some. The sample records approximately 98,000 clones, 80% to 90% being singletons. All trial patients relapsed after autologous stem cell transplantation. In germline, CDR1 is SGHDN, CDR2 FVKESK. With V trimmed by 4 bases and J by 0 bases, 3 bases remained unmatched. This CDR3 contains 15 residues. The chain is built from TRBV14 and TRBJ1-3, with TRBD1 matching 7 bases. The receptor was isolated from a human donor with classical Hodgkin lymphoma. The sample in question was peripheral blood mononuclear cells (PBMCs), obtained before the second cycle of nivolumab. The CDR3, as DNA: TGTGCCAGCAGCCGACAGGGTAGCTCTGGAAACACCATATATTTT. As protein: CASSRQGSSGNTIYF.